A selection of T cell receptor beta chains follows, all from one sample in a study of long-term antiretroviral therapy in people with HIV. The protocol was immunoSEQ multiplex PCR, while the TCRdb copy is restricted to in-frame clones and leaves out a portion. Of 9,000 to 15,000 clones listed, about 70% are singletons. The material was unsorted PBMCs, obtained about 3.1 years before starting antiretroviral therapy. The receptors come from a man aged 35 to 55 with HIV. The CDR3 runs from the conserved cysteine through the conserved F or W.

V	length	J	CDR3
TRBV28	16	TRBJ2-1	CASPPSGLEIYNEQFF
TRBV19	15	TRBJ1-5	CASSIRGTGNQPQHF
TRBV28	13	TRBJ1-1	CASSFSVQPEAFF
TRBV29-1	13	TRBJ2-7	CSVFEFDSYEQYF
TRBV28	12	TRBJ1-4	CASSSVVEKLFF
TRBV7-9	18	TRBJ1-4	CASSSPIGTGVANEKLFF
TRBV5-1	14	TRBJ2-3	CASSLLQGTDTQYF
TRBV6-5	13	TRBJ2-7	CASTEIAGGRTTF
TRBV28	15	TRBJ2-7	CASSYTGLVKYEQYF
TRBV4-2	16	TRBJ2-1	CASSQWDRGFSDEQFF
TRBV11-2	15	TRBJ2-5	CASSLGLAGGETQYF
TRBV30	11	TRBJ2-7	CAWSVRLEQYF
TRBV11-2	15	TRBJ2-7	CASSPALPRSYEQYF
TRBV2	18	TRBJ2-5	CASRGARVQLAGEETQYF
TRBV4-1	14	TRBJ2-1	CASSQEDHYNEQFF
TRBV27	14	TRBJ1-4	CASRGTANFEKLFF
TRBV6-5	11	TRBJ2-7	CASSDREVQYF
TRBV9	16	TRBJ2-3	CASSVSLLLAENTQYF
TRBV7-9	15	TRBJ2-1	CASSSTSGRGNEQFF
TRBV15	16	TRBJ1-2	CATSRTVGQGLYGYTF
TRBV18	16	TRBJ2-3	CASSPPRRESTDTQYF
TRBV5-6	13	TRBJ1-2	CASSRLGTGGYTF
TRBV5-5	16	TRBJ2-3	CASSLQGTLSTDTQYF
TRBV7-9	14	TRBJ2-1	CASSPGTGFGEQFF
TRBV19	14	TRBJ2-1	CASSINLAGDEQFF
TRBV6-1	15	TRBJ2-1	CATSGTSGRGDEQFF
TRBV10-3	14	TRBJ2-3	CAISVQGGTDTQYF
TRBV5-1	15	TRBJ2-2	CASSLGVPNTGELFF
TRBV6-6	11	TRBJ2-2	CASINTGELFF
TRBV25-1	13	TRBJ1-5	CASRQGVNQPQHF
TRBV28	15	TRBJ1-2	CASSSRQARRYGYTF
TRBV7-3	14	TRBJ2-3	CASSRDREADTQYF
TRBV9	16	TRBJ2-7	CASSVAGTGAGYEQYF
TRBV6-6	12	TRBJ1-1	CASTGALTEAFF
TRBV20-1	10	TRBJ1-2	CSAQGNGYTF
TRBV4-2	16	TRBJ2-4	CASSQGLAGAKNIQYF
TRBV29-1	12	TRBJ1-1	CSTRQGSTEAFF
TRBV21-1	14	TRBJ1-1	CASILWGTRTEAFF
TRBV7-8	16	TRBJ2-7	CASSLVSCKGICEQYF
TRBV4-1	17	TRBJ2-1	CASSQDRERERKSEQFF
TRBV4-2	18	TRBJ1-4	CASTPKGSFPPTNEKLFF
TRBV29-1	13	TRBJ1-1	CSVVRGIGTEAFF
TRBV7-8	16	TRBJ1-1	CASSPRGTGLNTEAFF
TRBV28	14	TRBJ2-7	CASSSGLVSYEQYF
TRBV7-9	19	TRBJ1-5	CASSLVRGAQDRSNQPQHF